This entry features one TCR beta chain sequence. These data are taken from a study of blood T cell repertoires in COVID-19. Study-wide background: Collection of acute and convalescent COVID-19 samples took place in the United States, Italy and Spain. In each case, the material was cDNA or gDNA derived from T cells, B-cell-depleted T cells, or PBMCs.

In the original analysis: Reference gene primer amplification gave estimated nucleated cell counts. Some clones are missing from TCRdb's copy, which holds only in-frame ones; the method was immunoSEQ multiplex PCR. Clone size and the V and J calls come from that table; the DNA yielded D and trimming. The sample contains 50,000 to 80,000 clones, under 80% of which appear only once. The material sequenced was peripheral blood. This receptor was identified in a human donor in a cohort sampled during active COVID-19.

This CDR3 is CASSSRGGAAPYNEQFF. The CDR3 DNA is TGCGCCAGCAGCTCCCGGGGGGGGGCAGCTCCCTACAATGAGCAGTTCTTC. The rearrangement uses TRBV5-1 and TRBJ2-1; 8 bases match TRBD2. Germline CDR1 SGHRS, CDR2 YFSETQ. V was pared by 3 bases and J by 2 bases, with 10 bases of the junction left unmatched. CDR3 length: 17 amino acids.